This T cell receptor beta chain emerged from a study of cytomegalovirus exposure and HLA in healthy donors (dated by TCRdb to about 2017). Turning to the overall study: A later analysis indicated that the 95 to 150 validation repertoires were generated on the platform also employed for the roughly 730 repertoires of the first cohort. The study aimed to test whether cataloging public T cell receptors could reveal signatures of past pathogen exposure. Along with the 666-subject first cohort, a separate validation cohort of about 110 different subjects was used. High-throughput TCR immunosequencing, statistical association of individual TCRs with disease status, and machine learning were combined to predict cytomegalovirus infection status.

The donors belonged to the validation cohort of about 130 subjects, which was separate from the approximately 700-subject first cohort. The library was prepared using the immunoSEQ multiplex PCR assay. The original methods were these. To diagnose cytomegalovirus status from the catalog of TCR beta chain sequences, a statistical classification framework was built. Held by TCRdb, this immuneACCESS table contains in-frame sequences only and omits some clones. Under half of the omission traces to an unresolved V gene where checked; the cause of the rest is unknown. The DNA was the basis for D and trimming; V, J and clone size are from that table. This sample holds about 280,000 clones; 80% to 90% were observed only once. The ten largest clones add up to roughly 1% of the sample. Findings and caveats that apply to the study as a whole: A later analysis had no HLA typing for the validation cohort, so co-occurrence there was scored across all 120 repertoires. The classifier was reported to diagnose cytomegalovirus status with high specificity and sensitivity in both the original and validation cohorts. According to the authors, the approach could potentially be generalized to other disease states and immunological phenotypes. A total of fewer than 200 TCR beta chains were listed by the study as associated with cytomegalovirus. In vitro tests confirmed that a few of the cytomegalovirus-associated TCR beta chains recognize cytomegalovirus antigens. A later analysis found that TCRs clustered in the first cohort also tended to co-occur in the 95 to 150 validation repertoires, with roughly 95% of cluster scores above 0. Most TCR sequences were seen in very few donors, while some public TCRs were found in many individuals.

For this chain, trimming is 2 bases at the V end and 3 bases at the J end, and the number of junction bases without a gene match is 7. Via the germline V gene, CDR1 is MGHRA and CDR2 YSYEKL. The CDR3 runs 18 amino acids, cysteine and phenylalanine included. Only CDR3 DNA remains: 54 bases, in frame from the first base. To note about this clone: This clone's antigen is unknown. Per-base qualities were not stored, and no clone one base away is much larger.

The chain joins TRBV4-1 to TRBJ2-6; TRBD1 fits 10 bases in the junction. The TCR comes from a young woman in good health and CMV-seronegative. The sequenced sample consisted of PBMCs. This receptor carries the CDR3 CASSQPSTGGFGANVLTF. The DNA is as follows: TGCGCCAGCAGCCAACCCTCGACAGGGGGCTTTGGGGCCAACGTCCTGACTTTC.